The 25 T cell receptor beta chains below all came from one sample that was sequenced in a study of T cell repertoires in cytomegalovirus infection. TCRdb used MiXCR to reprocess the reads, holding one entry per CDR3 protein. The sample consists of 400,000 or so distinct CDR3 sequences, roughly 31% of them appearing once. The sequenced sample was PBMCs. Source of these receptors: a human donor in good health (CMV status not recorded). Some clones in this sample may be carry-over from other donors' samples.

Comment on this clonotype: A much larger clone is a single base away; this may be a read error. V usage is TRBV6-6 and J usage is TRBJ2-2; 8 bases are shared with TRBD1. Germline CDR1 MNHNY, CDR2 SVGAGI (reference sequence). CDR3 size: 18 residues. The CDR3 DNA reads TGTGCCAGCAGTGGAGAGGGACAGGACGAATCGAACAACGGGGAGCTGTTTTTT. It specifies CASSGEGQDESNNGELFF.

This chain connects TRBV20-1 to TRBJ1-5; 8 bases fit TRBD1. V was clipped by 6 bases and J by 5 bases; unmatched bases: 9. The germline gives CDR1 DFQATT, CDR2 SNEGSKA (reference sequence). This CDR3 has 14 residues. The CDR3 sequence is CSAQGASRYQPQHF. The DNA of the CDR3 is TGCAGTGCCCAGGGGGCGAGTAGATATCAGCCCCAGCATTTT.

This clonotype was seen a handful of times. This chain links TRBV25-1 with TRBJ2-5, with TRBD1 matching 8 bases. V lost 5 bases and J lost 1; bases outside the gene matches: 0. From germline, CDR1 is MGHDK and CDR2 SYGVNS. This CDR3 has 13 residues. CDR3 sequence: CASSQGAQETQYF. The CDR3 bases are TGTGCCAGCAGTCAGGGGGCCCAAGAGACCCAGTACTTC. The full variable domain, completed using reference TRBV25-1 and TRBJ2-5, is EADIYQTPRYLVIGTGKKITLECSQTMGHDKMYWYQQDPGMELHLIHYSYGVNSTEKGDLSSESTVSRIRTEHFPLTLESARPSHTSQYLCASSQGAQETQYFGPGTRLLVL.

This clonotype was counted only a few times. The gene calls are TRBV28 and TRBJ1-5; D not resolved. Trimming stripped 6 bases from V and 6 bases from J, with 9 bases between. Germline V gene data show CDR1 as MDHEN and CDR2 as SYDVKM. The CDR3 totals 12 residues. CDR3 residues: CASSPRVQPQHF. CDR3 DNA sequence: TGTGCCAGCAGCCCGAGGGTTCAGCCCCAGCATTTT.

This chain connects TRBV28 to TRBJ2-3; D uncertain. This CDR3 spans 14 amino acids. Between the trimmed V and J ends, which lost 5 bases and 11 bases, there was a span of 20 bases. Germline CDR1 and CDR2: MDHEN and SYDVKM. Here the CDR3 reads CASSTEILILRQYF. The DNA for the CDR3 is TGTGCCAGCAGTACGGAAATCCTAATTCTCAGGCAGTATTTT.

This clonotype was observed many times. The V and J genes are TRBV11-2 and TRBJ2-7; TRBD2 agrees at 7 bases. Germline V gives CDR1 SGHAT, CDR2 FQNNGV. The CDR3 is made up of 11 amino acids. With 5 bases clipped from V and 6 bases from J, the junction kept 1 base outside the gene matches. The CDR3, as DNA: TGTGCCAGCAGCGGGGGGGGCGAGCAGTACTTC. It encodes CASSGGGEQYF.

Note on this clonotype: Mismatch with germline at one junction end may stem from a read error. The chain joins TRBV12-3 or TRBV12-4 to TRBJ1-1; D remains unclear. The CDR3 sequence is 14 residues long. The CDR3 coding sequence is TGTGCCTGCAGTTTAACCGGGTTTATCACTGAAGCTTTCTTT. This codes for CACSLTGFITEAFF.

This clonotype was recorded at least ten times. The J gene is TRBJ2-1, the V gene TRBV6-1; tentative D call: TRBD2 (7 bases). V lost 2 bases and J lost 4, with 15 bases in between. The CDR3 is made up of 16 amino acids. The germline V gene encodes CDR1 MNHNS and CDR2 SASEGT. The CDR3 DNA reads TGTGCCAGCAGTGAATCCTTGCGGGGGCCTTACAATGAGCAGTTCTTC. Protein: CASSESLRGPYNEQFF.

The chain links TRBV28 to TRBJ1-2, with a possible D match to TRBD1 (6 bases). V lost 4 bases and J lost 7, with 22 bases in between. The length of the CDR3 is 16 residues. Germline assignment: CDR1 MDHEN and CDR2 SYDVKM. CDR3 protein: CASSSPRGPGVGGYTF. In nucleotides, the CDR3 is TGTGCCAGCAGTTCCCCCAGGGGACCCGGGGTGGGTGGCTACACCTTC.

The V gene is TRBV6-2 or TRBV6-3, the J gene TRBJ1-2; no firm D call. Germline V CDR1 and CDR2: MNHEY, SVGEGT. CDR3 length: 13 residues. Trimming left V 8 bases short and J 5 bases short, with 15 bases between. CDR3 residues: CASAGWPGYGYTF. CDR3 nucleotides: TGTGCCAGCGCGGGCTGGCCCGGATATGGCTACACCTTC.

The genes are TRBV6-5 and TRBJ2-3, with D possibly being TRBD2 (7 bases). V was trimmed by 0 bases and J by 7 bases, leaving 17 bases between them. This CDR3 is 16 amino acids long. Germline CDR1 reads MNHEY; CDR2 reads SVGAGI. The CDR3 is CASSYSRGGASNTQYF. The DNA for the CDR3 is TGTGCCAGCAGTTACTCGAGGGGGGGGGCGTCAAATACGCAGTATTTT.

The table lists this clonotype with a few counts. The chain recombines TRBV28 with TRBJ2-7; 8 bases fit TRBD1. J gave up 1 base and V 5 bases, and 7 bases lay outside the gene matches. The CDR3 extends over 15 amino acids. CDR1 MDHEN and CDR2 SYDVKM come from the germline V gene. CDR3 sequence: CASSTGTGKSYEQYF. The CDR3 DNA follows: TGTGCCAGCAGTACCGGGACAGGAAAATCCTACGAGCAGTACTTC. Full variable domain (remainder filled in from reference TRBV28 and TRBJ2-7): DVKVTQSSRYLVKRTGEKVFLECVQDMDHENMFWYRQDPGLGLRLIYFSYDVKMKEKGDIPEGYSVSREKKERFSLILESASTNQTSMYLCASSTGTGKSYEQYFGPGTRLTVT.

The DNA of the CDR3 is TGCGCCAGTGGGCCCCGAGTAGCGGGATCAGGCACAGATACGCAGTATTTT. It encodes CASGPRVAGSGTDTQYF. The rearrangement uses TRBV10-2 and TRBJ2-3; TRBD2 agrees at 8 bases. The CDR3 runs to 17 residues. J was trimmed by 1 base and V by 9 bases; bases with no gene match: 15. Germline V gene lookup returns CDR1 WSHSY and CDR2 SAAADI.

In this sample, this clonotype turned up a few times. V usage is TRBV10-3 and J usage is TRBJ2-7; no definite D call. Germline V gene sequence: CDR1 ENHRY, CDR2 SYGVKD. Between the trimmed V and J ends, which lost 2 bases and 3 bases, there was a span of 11 bases. This CDR3 contains 14 residues. The CDR3 sequence is CAISEGDQDYEQYF. DNA of the CDR3: TGTGCCATCAGTGAGGGGGATCAGGACTACGAGCAGTACTTC.

The chain links TRBV25-1 to TRBJ2-7, with a possible D match to TRBD1 (6 bases). Trimming cost V 1 base and J 1 base, with 11 bases left between them. Germline V lookup: CDR1 MGHDK, CDR2 SYGVNS. The CDR3 is 15 amino acids. The CDR3 sequence is CASSESGTPSYEQYF. In nucleotides, the CDR3 is TGTGCCAGCAGTGAATCAGGGACACCATCCTACGAGCAGTACTTC.

This clonotype appeared many times. The V call is TRBV7-8, the J call TRBJ2-4; possible D gene TRBD2, 5 bases. Germline loops: CDR1 SGHVS, CDR2 FQNEAQ. Trimming pared 5 bases from V and 2 bases from J, leaving 19 bases between. This CDR3 comprises 17 residues. This CDR3 reads CASSTIEPGGPKNIQYF. CDR3 in DNA: TGTGCCAGCAGCACAATAGAGCCAGGAGGCCCCAAAAACATTCAGTACTTC.

The chain couples TRBV5-6 to TRBJ2-3; TRBD2 agrees at 8 bases. In germline, CDR1 is SGHDT, CDR2 YYEEEE. This CDR3 contains 16 residues. J lost 0 bases, V lost 3 bases, and 6 bases had no gene match. This CDR3 is CASSSRLAPSTDTQYF. In DNA form, the CDR3 reads TGTGCCAGCAGCTCGCGACTAGCGCCTAGCACAGATACGCAGTATTTT.

The rearrangement joins TRBV20-1 to TRBJ1-2; tentatively, D is TRBD1 (5 bases). The V gene lost 1 base and the J gene lost 7 bases, with 13 bases spanning the gap. The CDR3 sequence is 13 residues long. The germline CDR1 and CDR2 sequences are DFQATT and SNEGSKA (reference sequence). The CDR3 DNA reads as TGCAGTGCTAGAGGCCCAGGGATCTCTGGCTACACCTTC. Translating it yields CSARGPGISGYTF.

This clonotype appeared a few times. The chain uses TRBV24-1 and TRBJ1-4; D may be TRBD1 (6 bases). V shed 3 bases and J shed 3 bases, with 10 bases lying between them. The CDR3 runs to 15 residues. Germline CDR1 and CDR2: KGHDR and SFDVKD. CDR3 sequence reads: CATSDPGQPNEKLFF. The DNA for the CDR3 is TGTGCCACCAGTGATCCTGGACAGCCTAATGAAAAACTGTTTTTT.

The chain employs TRBV3-1 and TRBJ2-1; perhaps TRBD2 as D (5 bases). Germline-derived CDR1 and CDR2 are LGHDT and YNNKEL (reference sequence). The V and J ends lost 1 base and 7 bases respectively, with 14 bases between them. The CDR3 length is 15 residues. CDR3 protein: CASSQGTAVVNEQFF. CDR3 nucleotides: TGTGCCAGCAGCCAAGGGACTGCTGTGGTAAATGAGCAGTTCTTC.

V and J are TRBV4-1 and TRBJ1-1; D unresolved. CDR3 length: 14 residues. Germline CDR1 reads MGHRA; CDR2 reads YSYEKL. Trimming cost V 0 bases and J 1 base, with 6 bases left between them. CDR3 loop: CASSQDSTNTEAFF. The CDR3 DNA reads as TGCGCCAGCAGCCAAGATTCAACGAACACTGAAGCTTTCTTT.

J is TRBJ2-3 and V is TRBV6-6; the D is unclear. V lost 6 bases to trimming and J lost 1 base, with 14 bases between them. The CDR3 length is 15 residues. Per germline, CDR1 MNHNY and CDR2 SVGAGI (reference sequence). The CDR3 DNA reads as TGTGCCAGCAGGGGTAAGGTCGCCGGCACAGATACGCAGTATTTT. Translation: CASRGKVAGTDTQYF.

This clonotype was seen a handful of times. V and J are TRBV20-1 and TRBJ2-1; the match to TRBD2 covers 11 bases. CDR3 size: 16 residues. Germline V CDR1 and CDR2: DFQATT, SNEGSKA (reference sequence). Unmatched junction bases numbered 6, after V lost 5 bases and J lost 0 bases. The CDR3 spells CSAPILAGGSYNEQFF. CDR3 coding DNA: TGCAGTGCTCCTATTCTAGCGGGGGGCTCCTACAATGAGCAGTTCTTC.

This clonotype was detected only a few times. The V and J genes are TRBV4-1 and TRBJ1-4, with 7 bases lining up with TRBD1. V lost 0 bases to trimming and J lost 10 bases; unmatched junction nucleotides: 2. Looked up from germline, CDR1 is MGHRA and CDR2 is YSYEKL. The CDR3 has 13 amino acids. The CDR3 sequence: CASSQDWDRKLFF. The CDR3 DNA sequence: TGCGCCAGCAGCCAAGACTGGGACAGAAAACTGTTTTTT.

This clonotype came up a few times. V is TRBV6-5 and J is TRBJ1-5, with D possibly being TRBD1 (5 bases). Germline CDR1 reads MNHEY; CDR2 reads SVGAGI. V was shortened by 10 bases and J by 6 bases, with 16 bases between the two germline ends. This CDR3 comprises 13 residues. In DNA, the CDR3 is TGTGCCACCTTACAGGCCCGAGGTCAGCCCCAGCATTTT. It yields the protein CATLQARGQPQHF.